This TCR beta chain was identified in a study of cytomegalovirus exposure and HLA in healthy donors (dated by TCRdb to the late 2010s). About the study as a whole: According to an earlier analysis of 587 of the donors, some 170 million T cells yielded 95 million to 140 million unique TCR beta sequences and less than 300 Gb of sequence data. An early release covering 550 to 700 HLA-typed donors comprised 250 to 350 gigabases of sequencing data and approximately 80 million unique TCR sequences. Among the roughly 410 genotyped donors, 75% to 90% belonged to the genetic ancestry cluster associated with self-reported Caucasian donors. The study aimed to test whether cataloging public T cell receptors could reveal signatures of past pathogen exposure. The T cell repertoires of some 670 subjects were profiled by immunosequencing and related to cytomegalovirus serostatus. Along with the roughly 670-subject first cohort, a separate validation cohort of over a hundred different subjects was used. To predict cytomegalovirus infection status, the study combined high-throughput TCR immunosequencing, statistical association of individual TCRs with disease status, and machine learning. A later analysis re-examined previously published TCR beta repertoires from hundreds of donors and added high-resolution HLA genotyping to investigate patterns of TCR occurrence. The later analysis used no new phenotypic data to find candidate immune exposures, relying instead on TCR beta sequences and their occurrence across donors. In an earlier analysis of 500 to 650 of the donors, high-throughput TCR beta sequencing was used to judge whether each TCR beta V gene segment behaved as functional or pseudogenic. Donor age, sex, ethnicity and CMV serostatus were collected together with the repertoire data. In a later genetic analysis, genome-wide SNP genotypes for about 65% of the roughly 670 donors were used, and that subset was treated as a discovery cohort. Every discovery cohort repertoire had been produced on one sequencing platform. HLA typing covered class I and class II loci at four-digit resolution. The number of typed donors differed by locus: 629-630 for A, B, C, DRB1 and DQB1; approximately 530 for DQA1; 606 for DPA1; and around 470 for DPB1. Because of strong linkage in the cohort, a few DR-DQ haplotypes were treated as single units for association and clustering. Among 300 to 450 genotyped donors of the cohort, an average of around 240,000 unique TCR beta nucleotide sequences were sequenced per donor, roughly a sixth of them non-productive. Summary of the overall study and its limitations: Some IMGT-functional V segments, including TRBV6-2 and TRBV6-3, could not be told apart with the 87-base-pair reads, so those segments were excluded. An association between a missense DCLRE1C variant and V-gene and J-gene trimming of TCR beta chains was found in a later genetic analysis and replicated in an independent cohort. Most CMV-associated TCR beta chains appeared to be HLA-restricted in a later analysis, and the HLA associations seemed to be driven largely by CMV exposure. About 15 rarely observed V segments, including chromosome 9 orphons, were excluded from the earlier analysis of almost 600 of the donors because counts were too low. In a later analysis, HLA-associated TCR beta chains were found to be more clonally expanded and to have lower generation probabilities than equally common non-associated chains. In a later analysis, 16,951 TCR beta sequences were associated with specific HLA alleles at a false discovery rate of 0.05. In the study, 150 to 200 TCR beta chains were listed as associated with cytomegalovirus. When HLA alleles, especially DR and DQ, strongly co-occurred, attributing TCR associations to individual alleles was difficult. CMV serostatus was the only immune exposure information available for the cohort. Cytomegalovirus status was reported to be diagnosed by the classifier with high specificity and sensitivity in both the original and validation cohorts. Because some donors lacked HLA typing at each locus, the association tests relied only on the typed subset. A further reported finding was that TCR beta sequences accurately predicted the HLA-A and HLA-B alleles for most subjects in the first cohort. A later analysis found that TCR association rates varied across HLA loci, with DRB1 alleles showing the most associated TCRs and HLA-C alleles the fewest. Correlated functional status among segregating V segments might reflect linkage disequilibrium, but an unknown experimental factor could not be ruled out. Most TCR sequences were observed very rarely across donors, whereas some public TCRs were present in many individuals. A few of the identified cytomegalovirus-associated TCR beta chains were confirmed in vitro to be specific for cytomegalovirus antigens. Presence/absence analyses assumed roughly uniform sequencing depth across donors, an assumption that may not hold. In an earlier analysis of about 600 of the donors, most TCR beta V segments appeared in productive rearrangements about 87% or about 30% of the time, broadly matching IMGT annotations. A cluster of highly shared sequence variants was judged likely to be a technical artifact of the sequencing pipeline. According to a later analysis, parvovirus B19, influenza, CMV and Epstein-Barr virus appeared linked to several top co-occurrence clusters. The cohort was sequenced for TCR beta chains only, and without alpha or paired-chain data the features that could be detected were limited. In a later genetic analysis, fewer N-insertions in productive TCRs were reported among donors in an Asian-associated ancestry cluster than the approximately 630-donor mean. The authors suggested that the approach could potentially be extended to other disease states and immunological phenotypes.

V is cut back by 7 bases and J by 3 bases, with 7 bases in the junction unmatched. Via the germline V gene, CDR1 is SQVTM and CDR2 ANQGSEA. The CDR3 measures 13 amino acids from cysteine to phenylalanine. Only the CDR3 portion is preserved as DNA: 39 bases, with reading frame beginning at the first base. Points on this clone: No cognate antigen has been identified for it. Nothing much larger sits one base from this clone, and base qualities are not available.

In total, just over 650 healthy bone marrow donors made up the cohort. Cohort members were all nominally healthy when sampled, although unrecorded immune exposures were likely present. The donor was CMV seropositive and was included in the group of about 290 seropositive cohort members. A peripheral blood sample was collected from each donor, and TCR beta sequencing was performed on peripheral blood mononuclear cells. The Qiagen DNeasy Blood Extraction Kit was used to extract genomic DNA from the blood cell samples. Libraries were made using the immunoSEQ multiplex PCR assay. The multiplex PCR relied on a mix of 60 forward primers for TCR Vbeta segments and 13 reverse primers for TCR Jbeta segments. Amplification of the CDR3 region of rearranged TCR beta genes was performed with a multiplex PCR assay on genomic DNA. The Illumina HiSeq System was used to sequence the amplified TCR beta libraries as 87-base-pair reads. Processing in the source paper ran as follows. A later analysis tallied roughly 78 million unique TCR beta chains across the 640 or so repertoires, and some 10 million of those chains were shared by two or more donors. Raw reads were error-corrected and collapsed into unique sequences with a nearest-neighbor algorithm that merged closely related sequences to remove PCR and sequencing errors. V, D and J gene segments were assigned by aligning CDR3 sequences to IMGT reference sequences. For a sequence to be retained, at least a six-nucleotide match to both a V gene segment and a J gene segment was required. A rearrangement was called productive if the CDR3 had no stop codons and remained in frame with V and J, and every other rearrangement was called non-productive. Following IMGT convention, CDR3 was defined as the stretch from the second conserved V-encoded cysteine to the conserved J-encoded phenylalanine. The earlier analysis of about 530 of the donors excluded any sequence lacking an unambiguous match to a single V gene segment. In an earlier analysis of 587 of the donors, V segments were called functional above 56.7% productive rearrangements and were called segregating when the between-donor standard deviation exceeded 5%. A statistical classification framework was developed to diagnose cytomegalovirus status using the catalog of TCR beta chain sequences. In a later analysis, V and J genes were assigned by comparing TCR nucleotide sequences against IMGT/GENE-DB human TR gene sequences. The TCRdist pipeline was used in a later analysis to assign CDR3 sequences and most-parsimonious VDJ recombination scenarios. In a later analysis, each TCR beta chain was defined by its CDR3 amino acid sequence together with its V-gene family, and reads lacking a unique V-gene family were excluded. A later analysis removed roughly 590 highly shared, low-generation-probability nucleotide sequences to deal with suspected cross-contamination and a sequencing artifact. In a later analysis, a clonal expansion index for each public chain was calculated from normalized within-repertoire ranks of inferred template counts. A later analysis computed generation probabilities with a VDJ recombination model fitted to out-of-frame rearrangements, and checked the results against IGoR. Hypergeometric tests were used in a later analysis to score TCR-TCR, TCR-HLA and TCR-CMV co-occurrence, with a repertoire-size bias correction applied to the TCR pairs. False discovery rates were estimated in a later analysis by permuting HLA or CMV assignments 20 times. In a later analysis, co-occurring TCRs were grouped using DBSCAN, with TCRdist sequence similarity added in when clustering inside HLA-allele-positive subsets. Co-occurrence clustering excluded repertoires with fewer than 30,000 or more than 120,000 public chains, plus five with anomalous nucleotide sharing. In its TCRdb copy, this immuneACCESS table keeps in-frame sequences only and misses some clones. Where compared with another copy, unresolved V genes explain less than half of these, and the others have no known cause. That table gives V, J and clone size, and the DNA gave D and trimming. The sample table records about 170,000 clones; around 76% of these occur just once. Of the sample, 6% to 7.5% falls within the top ten clones.

The chain was built from TRBV29-1 and TRBJ2-3, with TRBD1 matching 7 junction bases. This TCR was recovered from a man aged 40-55 years in good health and CMV-seropositive. The specimen sequenced was PBMCs. The CDR3 loop reads CSASGTVTDTQYF. The sequenced DNA: TGCAGCGCCTCCGGGACAGTAACAGATACGCAGTATTTT.